What follows are 21 T cell receptor beta chains derived from one specimen sequenced in a study of early T cells in non-severe SARS-CoV-2 infection. TCRdb used MiXCR to reprocess the 5' RACE reads, holding one entry per CDR3 protein. The repertoire holds tens of thousands of distinct CDR3 sequences, with less than 15% as singletons. Sequencing was performed on whole blood. Receptors were obtained from an adult who was a healthcare worker with PCR-confirmed SARS-CoV-2 infection or an uninfected control (not recorded which).

The chain recombines TRBV11-2 with TRBJ1-5; possibly TRBD1 for D (5 bases). V lost 6 bases and J 1 base, leaving 13 bases between the germline ends. This CDR3 has 15 residues. The germline V gene has CDR1 SGHAT and CDR2 FQNNGV. CDR3 region: CASSEGQLSNQPQHF. Written as DNA, the CDR3 is TGTGCCAGCAGTGAGGGGCAGCTGAGCAATCAGCCCCAGCATTTT.

This clonotype was detected ten times or more. J is TRBJ2-1 and V is TRBV11-2, with 9 positions matching TRBD2. The CDR3 extends over 15 amino acids. V was pared by 5 bases and J by 5 bases, with 7 bases of the junction left unmatched. Germline CDR1 reads SGHAT; CDR2 reads FQNNGV. The CDR3 DNA reads as TGTGCCAGCAGCATTAGCGGGAGAAGCAACAATGAGCAGTTCTTC. This codes for CASSISGRSNNEQFF.

This clonotype was counted only a few times. The chain uses TRBV30 and TRBJ1-2, with unresolved D. Trimming pared 0 bases from V and 10 bases from J, leaving 12 bases between. CDR1 and CDR2 (germline): GTSNPN, SVGIG (reference sequence). CDR3 length: 12 residues. CDR3 DNA: TGTGCCTGGAGTGTACTAGAGGTAGACTACACCTTC. It translates to CAWSVLEVDYTF.

This clonotype appeared many times. The V gene is TRBV20-1, the J gene TRBJ2-1; TRBD2 might be the D (5 bases). Between the trimmed V and J ends, which lost 1 base and 9 bases, there was a span of 22 bases. The CDR3 has 16 amino acids. Germline assignment: CDR1 DFQATT and CDR2 SNEGSKA (reference sequence). CDR3 sequence: CSARAIHAGDFLEQFF. In nucleotides, the CDR3 is TGCAGTGCTAGAGCTATACATGCGGGTGATTTTCTTGAGCAGTTCTTC.

This clonotype has a count of ten or more. The gene calls are TRBV29-1 and TRBJ2-5; D uncertain. There are 12 residues in the CDR3. The germline V gene encodes CDR1 SQVTM and CDR2 ANQGSEA. Trimming removed 3 bases from V and 2 bases from J, with 7 bases in between. The CDR3, as DNA: TGCAGCGTTGAGCACACTCAAGAGACCCAGTACTTC. Translating it yields CSVEHTQETQYF.

This clonotype has more than one count but fewer than ten. This rearrangement joins TRBV6-6 to TRBJ2-4; the match to TRBD2 covers 12 bases. The length of the CDR3 is 19 residues. V shed 5 bases and J 0 bases; nucleotides not matched to a gene: 11. Germline V gives CDR1 MNHNY, CDR2 SVGAGI (reference sequence). This CDR3 reads CASSPRGLAGPSAKNIQYF. CDR3 DNA: TGTGCCAGCAGTCCACGGGGACTAGCGGGCCCCTCAGCCAAAAACATTCAGTACTTC.

This clonotype was counted many times. The gene calls are TRBV29-1 and TRBJ2-2, with D hard to call. The ends were cut back, 4 bases at V and 2 bases at J, with 5 bases in the middle. The V gene's germline CDR1 is SQVTM and CDR2 ANQGSEA. The CDR3 runs to 12 residues. Written as DNA, the CDR3 is TGCAGCGTTGGCGGAAACACCGGGGAGCTGTTTTTT. Protein sequence: CSVGGNTGELFF.

This clonotype came up many times. The chain recombines TRBV6-5 with TRBJ2-7; 7 bases fit TRBD1. From germline, CDR1 is MNHEY and CDR2 SVGAGI. V lost 6 bases and J lost 1; bases outside the gene matches: 9. This CDR3 contains 15 residues. The CDR3 DNA follows: TGTGCCAGCAGCCCGACAGGGCCAACTTCCTACGAGCAGTACTTC. Protein sequence: CASSPTGPTSYEQYF.

This clonotype was seen more than once but under ten times. V is TRBV7-6 and J is TRBJ2-1, with 11 positions matching TRBD2. Per the germline V gene, CDR1 is SGHVS and CDR2 is FNYEAQ. The V gene end was trimmed by 2 bases and the J gene end by 7 bases; junction bases not matched to a gene: 7. This CDR3 spans 16 amino acids. The CDR3 protein is CASSLYGSGGANEQFF. CDR3 bases: TGTGCCAGCAGCTTATACGGTAGCGGGGGGGCGAATGAGCAGTTCTTC.

This clonotype was detected ten times or more. The chain links TRBV11-3 to TRBJ2-1, with 8 bases aligning to TRBD2. The CDR3 length is 15 residues. The junction had 6 bases not matched to a gene; V was cut back by 5 bases and J by 3 bases. CDR1 SGHNT and CDR2 YENEEA come from the germline V gene. The CDR3 nucleotides read TGTGCCAGCAGCCGAAGCGGGAGTTACTACAATGAGCAGTTCTTC. As protein: CASSRSGSYYNEQFF.

This clonotype has a handful of counts. The rearrangement uses TRBV20-1 and TRBJ1-2; a weak D match, TRBD1 (6 bases). V lost 6 bases and J 5 bases, leaving 22 bases between the germline ends. CDR1 and CDR2 (germline): DFQATT, SNEGSKA (reference sequence). The CDR3 is 15 residues long. This chain's CDR3 is CSAPTGYRGQYGYTF. In nucleotides, the CDR3 is TGCAGTGCCCCAACAGGGTATAGAGGACAATATGGCTACACCTTC.

This clonotype was seen only a few times. The genes are TRBV3-1 and TRBJ2-3; D is uncertain. V was clipped by 4 bases and J by 5 bases, with 16 bases between them. CDR1 is LGHDT and CDR2 is YNNKEL in the germline V gene (reference sequence). This CDR3 contains 15 residues. The CDR3: CASSPGWASGDTQYF. The CDR3 DNA is TGTGCCAGCAGCCCAGGTTGGGCGTCAGGAGATACGCAGTATTTT.

This clonotype occurred a few times. This sequence joins TRBV12-3 or TRBV12-4 and TRBJ2-2; D gene uncertain. The CDR3 loop spans 14 amino acids. V lost 3 bases and J 1 base, leaving 6 bases between the germline ends. The CDR3 reads CASSFAGNTGELFF. CDR3 DNA sequence: TGTGCCAGCAGTTTTGCCGGGAACACCGGGGAGCTGTTTTTT.

This clonotype was recorded a few times. The rearrangement joins TRBV13 to TRBJ1-5; D may be TRBD1 (5 bases). Germline V gene sequence: CDR1 PRHDT, CDR2 FYEKMQ (reference sequence). There are 15 residues in the CDR3. Between the trimmed V and J ends, which lost 0 bases and 3 bases, there was a span of 9 bases. The CDR3 region is CASSLGAGYNQPQHF. In DNA form, the CDR3 reads TGTGCCAGCAGCTTAGGGGCAGGGTACAATCAGCCCCAGCATTTT.

This chain joins TRBV20-1 and TRBJ2-7; perhaps TRBD1 as D (5 bases). The CDR3 extends over 15 amino acids. Deletions cut 0 bases from V and 0 bases from J, with 12 bases between. CDR1 and CDR2 from the germline V gene are DFQATT and SNEGSKA (reference sequence). The CDR3 region is CSARDIRGGSYEQYF. As DNA, the CDR3 is TGCAGTGCTAGAGATATAAGGGGCGGCTCCTACGAGCAGTACTTC.

V usage is TRBV6-1 and J usage is TRBJ2-5; 8 bases map to TRBD1. Germline trimming cut 11 bases from V and 2 bases from J; bases unmatched to any gene: 19. The CDR3 runs to 17 residues. Per the germline V gene, CDR1 is MNHNS and CDR2 is SASEGT. CDR3 protein: CAAPIPQDRARQETQYF. The CDR3 nucleotides are TGTGCCGCCCCTATACCTCAGGACAGGGCCCGTCAAGAGACCCAGTACTTC.

This clonotype was seen repeatedly, ten times or more. The gene calls are TRBV5-4 and TRBJ2-3; TRBD2 might be the D (6 bases). Germline CDR1 and CDR2: SGHNT and YYREEE (reference sequence). The CDR3 is 14 residues long. Trimming pared 0 bases from V and 2 bases from J, leaving 7 bases between. The CDR3 spells CASSLAGATDTQYF. The CDR3 nucleotides are TGTGCCAGCAGCTTGGCGGGAGCCACAGATACGCAGTATTTT.

As for this clonotype: Possible read error: a much larger clone is one base away. Since no conserved phenylalanine or tryptophan closes the CDR3, a read error is the likely cause. The CDR3 nucleotides are TGTGCCAGCAGCGAACGGACTGTGGGTTACGAGCAGTACTTA. Its protein is CASSERTVGYEQYL. The rearrangement links TRBV9 to TRBJ2-7; weak D call: TRBD2 (5 bases). This CDR3 is 14 amino acids long. V was clipped by 3 bases and J by 4 bases, with 14 bases between them. Germline CDR1 and CDR2: SGDLS and YYNGEE.

This clonotype was found a few times. V usage is TRBV29-1 and J usage is TRBJ2-1, with 7 bases fitting TRBD2. The CDR3 is made up of 14 amino acids. Germline V gene lookup returns CDR1 SQVTM and CDR2 ANQGSEA. The V segment lost 6 bases and the J segment 4 bases; nucleotides outside the gene matches: 9. DNA of the CDR3: TGCAGCGTGCACGGACTAGTGAAATACAATGAGCAGTTCTTC. Translated: CSVHGLVKYNEQFF.

The V and J genes are TRBV11-2 and TRBJ2-1, with 9 bases identical to TRBD2. Germline CDR1 reads SGHAT; CDR2 reads FQNNGV. The CDR3 sequence is 15 residues long. J lost 2 bases, V lost 4 bases, and 3 bases had no gene match. The CDR3 coding sequence is TGTGCCAGCAGCTCTAGCGGGACGGCCTACAATGAGCAGTTCTTC. It codes for CASSSSGTAYNEQFF.

V gene TRBV20-1 combines with J gene TRBJ2-3; D call uncertain. This CDR3 has 13 residues. Germline CDR1 DFQATT, CDR2 SNEGSKA (reference sequence). Deletions cut 5 bases from V and 0 bases from J, with 9 bases between. CDR3 region: CSAPFPSTDTQYF. The CDR3 DNA sequence: TGCAGTGCTCCCTTCCCTAGCACAGATACGCAGTATTTT.